One T cell receptor (beta chain) is described in this entry. Its cognate antigen is unknown. The treatment: about 20 received Ad26.COV2.S at low or high dose, single or two shots; about 5 received placebo; per-sample allocation not given. Day 63 following the first vaccine or placebo injection was when the samples were taken. The record originates from a study of Ad26.COV2.S vaccination and SARS-CoV-2 variants. The wider study: Participant was drawn from the COV1001 Ad26.COV2.S trial arm. By the intramuscular route, Ad26.COV2.S was given once, or twice 56 days apart.

Trimming cost V 2 bases and J 1 base, with 8 bases left between them. The CDR3 covers 15 residues. The germline V gene encodes CDR1 MNHEY and CDR2 SVGEGT. The study's findings and limits: Analyses of TCR breadth and depth may have underestimated total T cell responses. Marked by substantial breadth, spike-specific CD8+ and CD4+ T cell responses were reportedly seen after vaccination.

Profiling relied on immunoSEQ multiplex PCR, and the TCRdb table lists in-frame clones only, not all of them. The table shows about 250,000 clones, with roughly 85% occurring only once. The sequenced sample was peripheral blood, obtained in a trial of Ad26.COV2.S vaccine versus placebo. This receptor was taken from a person between 18 and 65 years old who received the Ad26.COV2.S COVID-19 vaccine or a placebo. The chain employs TRBV6-2 or TRBV6-3 and TRBJ2-2; D not resolved. Here the CDR3 DNA reads TGTGCCAGCAGTTACCCCACTGAGAACACCGGGGAGCTGTTTTTT. Translation: CASSYPTENTGELFF.